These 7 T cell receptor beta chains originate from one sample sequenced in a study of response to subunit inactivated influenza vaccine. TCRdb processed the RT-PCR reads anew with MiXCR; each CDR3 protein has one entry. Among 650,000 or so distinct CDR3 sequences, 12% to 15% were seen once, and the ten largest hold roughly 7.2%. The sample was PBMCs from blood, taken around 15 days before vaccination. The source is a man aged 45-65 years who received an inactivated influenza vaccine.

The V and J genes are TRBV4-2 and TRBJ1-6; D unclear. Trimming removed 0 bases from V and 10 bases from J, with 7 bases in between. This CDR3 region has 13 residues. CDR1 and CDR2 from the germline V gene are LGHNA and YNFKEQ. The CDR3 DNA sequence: TGTGCCAGCAGCCAAGATCGGCGGTCACCCCTCCACTTT. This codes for CASSQDRRSPLHF.

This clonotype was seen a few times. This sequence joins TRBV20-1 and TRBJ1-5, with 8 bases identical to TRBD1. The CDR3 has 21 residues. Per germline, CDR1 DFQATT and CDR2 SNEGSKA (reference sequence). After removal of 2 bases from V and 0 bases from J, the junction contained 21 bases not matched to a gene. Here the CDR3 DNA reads TGCAGTGCTAGAACAGACCTTATCCACGGGACAGGCCCATCTAGCAATCAGCCCCAGCATTTT. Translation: CSARTDLIHGTGPSSNQPQHF.

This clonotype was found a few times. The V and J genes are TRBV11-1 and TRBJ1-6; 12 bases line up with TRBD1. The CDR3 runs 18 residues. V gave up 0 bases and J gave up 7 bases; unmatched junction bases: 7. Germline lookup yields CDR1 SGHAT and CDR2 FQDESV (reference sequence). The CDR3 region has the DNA TGTGCCAGCAGCTTAGCACCGGGACAGGGGGCGAGAAATTCACCCCTCCACTTT. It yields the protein CASSLAPGQGARNSPLHF.

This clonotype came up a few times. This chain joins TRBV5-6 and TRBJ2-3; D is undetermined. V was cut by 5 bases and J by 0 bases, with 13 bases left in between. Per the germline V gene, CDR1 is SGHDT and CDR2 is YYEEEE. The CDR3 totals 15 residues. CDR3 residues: CASSEERGSTDTQYF. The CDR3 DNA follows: TGTGCCAGCAGTGAAGAGCGTGGAAGCACAGATACGCAGTATTTT.

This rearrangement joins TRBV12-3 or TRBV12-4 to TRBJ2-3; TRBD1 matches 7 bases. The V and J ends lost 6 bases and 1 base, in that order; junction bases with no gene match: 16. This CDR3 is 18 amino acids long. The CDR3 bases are TGTGCCAGCAGCCCAGCGTGGGGGACAGAGGAGCGCACAGATACGCAGTATTTT. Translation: CASSPAWGTEERTDTQYF.

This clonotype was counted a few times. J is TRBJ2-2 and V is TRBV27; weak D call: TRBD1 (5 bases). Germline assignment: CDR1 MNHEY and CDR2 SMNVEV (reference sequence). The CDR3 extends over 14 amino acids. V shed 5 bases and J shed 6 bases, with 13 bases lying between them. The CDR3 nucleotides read TGTGCCAGCAGTATTACAGGCCTTTCCGGGGAGCTGTTTTTT. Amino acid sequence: CASSITGLSGELFF.

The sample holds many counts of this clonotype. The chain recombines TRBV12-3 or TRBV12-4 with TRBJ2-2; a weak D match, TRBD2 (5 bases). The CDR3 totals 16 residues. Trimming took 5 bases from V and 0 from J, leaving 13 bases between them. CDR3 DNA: TGTGCCAGCAGTGCCGGGGTAATATCGAACACCGGGGAGCTGTTTTTT. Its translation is CASSAGVISNTGELFF.